This TCR beta chain comes out of a study of early T cells in non-severe SARS-CoV-2 infection. Across the study: The sequenced material was bulk RNA from unsorted whole blood, and its chains were unpaired.

General observations from the study: Matches to VDJdb favored anti-spike CD8 responses and missed private and CD4 specificities.

Separate cDNA molecules each had unique molecular identifiers attached to them. One entry per CDR3 protein, called by TCRdb with MiXCR from the 5' RACE reads. Of 75,000 to 80,000 distinct CDR3 sequences listed, over 8.5% are singletons. On this clonotype: Antigen specificity is unknown.

CDR1 is SGHNT and CDR2 is YENEEA in the germline V gene. Deletions cut 2 bases from V and 3 bases from J, with 4 bases between. The CDR3 spans 13 residues. Sequenced input: whole blood. This TCR was sampled from an adult who was a healthcare worker with PCR-confirmed SARS-CoV-2 infection or an uninfected control (not recorded which). The rearrangement links TRBV11-3 to TRBJ2-2; D gene uncertain. CDR3 nucleotides: TGTGCCAGCAGCTTACGACACACCGGGGAGCTGTTTTTT. Translating it yields CASSLRHTGELFF.